Below, one TCR beta chain is given with its context. What it binds is unknown. The CDR3 is 13 amino acids. Germline lookup yields CDR1 GTSNPN and CDR2 SVGIG (reference sequence). V was shortened by 4 bases and J by 8 bases, with 15 bases between the two germline ends. The data were obtained in a study of cytomegalovirus exposure and HLA in healthy donors. Study-level points and caveats: An Asian-associated ancestry cluster reportedly showed fewer N-insertions than the roughly 600-donor mean in a later analysis. Most sequenced TCRs were rare (though some public TCRs occurred in many donors). The authors later found HLA-associated TCR beta chains more clonally expanded than equally common others.

With 60 Vbeta and 13 Jbeta primers, the PCR was carried out. Repertoires were generated with immunoSEQ multiplex PCR, while TCRdb's copy carries only in-frame clones and drops some. The sample lists 80,000 to 90,000 clones, roughly 80% occurring once. While unrecorded immune exposures were likely, the donors were nominally healthy when sampled. The sample taken for sequencing was PBMCs. The chain carries TRBV30 and TRBJ1-3; TRBD1 is a possible D gene (5 bases). The TCR originated in a woman aged 25 to 45 in good health and CMV-seronegative. This CDR3 is CAWNVGRADTIYF. CDR3 DNA: TGTGCCTGGAATGTCGGCAGGGCAGACACCATATATTTT.